The clone carrying this T cell receptor (beta chain) showed up just a few times. Its antigen is undetermined. This record comes from a study of CD8 T cell repertoires and HIV-1 epitope variants. Broader study findings: Of fewer than 10 antigen-specific beta clonotypes, more than 5 appeared to cross-react with escape variants. Only beta chains were identified, marking proliferation to antigen, not function.

Measured with immunoSEQ multiplex PCR; TCRdb has only the in-frame clones, and not every one. Among approximately 90,000 clones listed, approximately 70% were seen once. Trimming left V 5 bases short and J 2 bases short, with 20 bases between. Germline-derived CDR1 and CDR2 are SGHTA and FQGTGA. The CDR3 is made up of 17 amino acids. Sequencing was done on a sample of uncultured baseline CD8+ T cells from peripheral blood mononuclear cells (PBMCs). The sequence derives from a male donor with HIV. The chain couples TRBV7-3 to TRBJ2-3, with D maybe TRBD2 (6 bases). CDR3 residues: CASSPRISRDPTDTQYF. The CDR3 region has the DNA TGTGCCAGCAGCCCCCGGATCTCGCGGGACCCCACAGATACGCAGTATTTT.